These 13 T cell receptor beta chains were all obtained from the same sample, sequenced in a study of cytomegalovirus exposure and HLA in healthy donors. Here immunoSEQ multiplex PCR was the method, and the copy in TCRdb shows in-frame clones only, minus some. Of 100,000 to 150,000 clones listed, 89% are singletons. The specimen was PBMCs. The receptor set was obtained from a young woman in good health and CMV-seronegative.

The gene calls are TRBV6-1 and TRBJ2-7; perhaps TRBD2 as D (5 bases). The germline V gene encodes CDR1 MNHNS and CDR2 SASEGT. The V and J ends lost 10 bases and 3 bases respectively, with 16 bases between them. This CDR3 has 13 residues. CDR3 sequence: CATLGGDYYEQYF. The CDR3 nucleotides read TGTGCCACCCTGGGCGGCGACTACTACGAGCAGTACTTC.

The rearrangement links TRBV27 to TRBJ2-1, with D uncertain. The CDR3 spans 14 residues. Germline CDR1 reads MNHEY; CDR2 reads SMNVEV (reference sequence). Trimming removed 6 bases at V and 5 bases at J, with 14 bases between. DNA of the CDR3: TGTGCCAGCAGCCGAATACCTGGAGACAATGAGCAGTTCTTC. Translated: CASSRIPGDNEQFF.

The genes are TRBV2 and TRBJ1-1; a possible D gene is TRBD1 (6 bases). Trimming stripped 7 bases from V and 4 bases from J, with 19 bases between. Germline CDR1 reads SNHLY; CDR2 reads FYNNEI. The CDR3 runs 15 residues. As DNA, the CDR3 is TGTGCCAGCATGGATCAGGGGCCCTTGGGCACTGAAGCTTTCTTT. Protein product: CASMDQGPLGTEAFF.

This chain's CDR3 is CAIRRQGASGELFF. CDR3 DNA: TGTGCCATCCGGAGACAGGGGGCTTCCGGGGAGCTGTTTTTT. V is TRBV19 and J is TRBJ2-2, with TRBD1 identical over 10 bases. Germline V lookup: CDR1 LNHDA, CDR2 SQIVND (reference sequence). Losses at the gene ends were 10 bases for V and 6 bases for J; bases not matched to a gene: 8. This CDR3 has 14 residues.

This rearrangement joins TRBV20-1 to TRBJ1-1; D not certain. V lost 7 bases, J lost 3 bases, and 9 bases lay in between. The CDR3 spans 11 residues. Per germline, CDR1 DFQATT and CDR2 SNEGSKA (reference sequence). Here the CDR3 DNA reads TGCAGTGAAAGGCGGTACACTGAAGCTTTCTTT. Translated: CSERRYTEAFF.

The chain couples TRBV11-3 to TRBJ2-5; D uncertain. The CDR3 runs 13 residues. CDR1 and CDR2 from the germline V gene are SGHNT and YENEEA. V shed 0 bases and J shed 5 bases, with 7 bases lying between them. CDR3 protein: CASSLEVRETQYF. The CDR3 DNA is TGTGCCAGCAGCTTAGAGGTCCGGGAGACCCAGTACTTC.

The J gene is TRBJ2-1, the V gene TRBV5-5, with 7 nucleotides matching TRBD1. Trimming removed 4 bases from V and 0 bases from J; junction bases left unmatched: 4. The CDR3 length is 15 residues. CDR1 and CDR2 from the germline V gene are SGHKS and YYEKEE (reference sequence). The CDR3 nucleotides read TGTGCCAGCAGCCTGACAGGGATCTCCTACAATGAGCAGTTCTTC. Its translation: CASSLTGISYNEQFF.

The chain is built from TRBV5-1 and TRBJ2-7, with 7 bases lining up with TRBD1. The CDR3 has 14 amino acids. V lost 4 bases, J lost 5 bases, and 9 bases stayed unmatched. From germline, CDR1 is SGHRS and CDR2 YFSETQ. CDR3 loop: CASSRLQGYDEQYF. Written as DNA, the CDR3 is TGCGCCAGCAGCCGACTACAGGGGTATGACGAGCAGTACTTC.

V gene TRBV6-1 combines with J gene TRBJ1-2; D not resolved. CDR1 MNHNS and CDR2 SASEGT come from the germline V gene. CDR3 size: 14 residues. V was cut by 0 bases and J by 1 base, with 6 bases left in between. The CDR3 spells CASSEAADNYGYTF. CDR3 in DNA: TGTGCCAGCAGTGAAGCGGCAGATAACTATGGCTACACCTTC.

Only one count was recorded for this clone. V gene TRBV27 combines with J gene TRBJ1-1, with D perhaps TRBD1 (5 bases). Germline V gene lookup returns CDR1 MNHEY and CDR2 SMNVEV (reference sequence). The ends were cut back, 0 bases at V and 1 base at J, with 12 bases in the middle. The CDR3 loop spans 16 amino acids. CDR3 sequence (DNA): TGTGCCAGCAGTTTATCTTGGGGCAGCCCGAACACTGAAGCTTTCTTT. This encodes CASSLSWGSPNTEAFF.

This chain joins TRBV19 and TRBJ2-7; D possibly corresponds to TRBD1 (6 bases). CDR1 and CDR2 from the germline V gene are LNHDA and SQIVND (reference sequence). Trimming took off 2 bases at V and 1 base at J, with 12 bases between the two ends. The CDR3 sequence is 15 residues long. DNA for the CDR3: TGTGCCAGTAGTATAACCCCCACAGGGTCCTACGAGCAGTACTTC. Translation gives CASSITPTGSYEQYF.

The DNA of the CDR3 is TGTGCCAGCAGTGGGGGACTAGCGGGGGGCGACCCCCAAGAGACCCAGTACTTC. Residues: CASSGGLAGGDPQETQYF. The chain recombines TRBV2 with TRBJ2-5; TRBD2 matches at 15 bases. V dropped 4 bases and J dropped 1; count of bases not matched to a gene: 7. The germline V gene has CDR1 SNHLY and CDR2 FYNNEI. This CDR3 is built from 18 residues.

The J gene is TRBJ1-1, the V gene TRBV10-3; 10 bases map to TRBD1. V was clipped by 7 bases and J by 7 bases; unmatched bases: 9. This CDR3 is built from 14 residues. Germline CDR1 is ENHRY and CDR2 is SYGVKD. The CDR3 is CAITGQGVRGEAFF. CDR3 sequence (DNA): TGTGCCATCACAGGACAGGGGGTTCGGGGTGAAGCTTTCTTT.